Sequencing of this T cell receptor beta chain was carried out in a study of cytomegalovirus exposure and HLA in healthy donors. The CDR3 runs 15 residues. The germline V gene encodes CDR1 MNHNS and CDR2 SASEGT. J gave up 0 bases and V 7 bases, and 9 bases lay outside the gene matches. Use of 60 Vbeta and 13 Jbeta primers characterized the PCR. Measured with immunoSEQ multiplex PCR; TCRdb has only the in-frame clones, and not every one. The repertoire holds about 170,000 clones, with under 90% as singletons. The rearrangement links TRBV6-1 to TRBJ2-7; 7 bases agree with TRBD1. Sequencing used PBMCs. The source is a man aged 25-45 years in good health and CMV-seropositive. CDR3 DNA sequence: TGTGCCAGCACACCGACAGGGTCCTACTCCTACGAGCAGTACTTC. Protein: CASTPTGSYSYEQYF.